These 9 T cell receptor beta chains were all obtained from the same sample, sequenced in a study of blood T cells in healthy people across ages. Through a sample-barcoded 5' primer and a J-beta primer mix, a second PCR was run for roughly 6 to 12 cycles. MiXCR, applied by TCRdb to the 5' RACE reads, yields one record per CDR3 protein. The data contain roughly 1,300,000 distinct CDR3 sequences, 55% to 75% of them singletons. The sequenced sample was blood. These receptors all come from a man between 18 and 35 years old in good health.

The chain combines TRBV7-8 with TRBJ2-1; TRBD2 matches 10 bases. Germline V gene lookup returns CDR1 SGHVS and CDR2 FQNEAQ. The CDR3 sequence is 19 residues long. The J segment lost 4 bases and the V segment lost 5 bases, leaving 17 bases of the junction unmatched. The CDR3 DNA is TGTGCCAGCAGCCCCCCCCCAACTATGCTAGCGGGAGTTTACAATGAGCAGTTCTTC. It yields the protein CASSPPPTMLAGVYNEQFF.

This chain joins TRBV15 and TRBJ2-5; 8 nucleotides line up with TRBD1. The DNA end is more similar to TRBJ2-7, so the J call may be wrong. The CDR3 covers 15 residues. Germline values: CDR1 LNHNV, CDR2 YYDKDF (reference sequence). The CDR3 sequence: CATSRGSTTGVEQYF. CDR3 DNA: TGTGCCACCAGCAGAGGTTCAACGACAGGGGTCGAGCAGTACTTC.

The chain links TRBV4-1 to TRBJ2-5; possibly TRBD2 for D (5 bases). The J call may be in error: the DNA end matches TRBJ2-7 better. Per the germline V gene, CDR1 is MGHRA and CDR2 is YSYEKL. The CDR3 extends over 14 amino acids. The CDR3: CASSQHGGPYEQYF. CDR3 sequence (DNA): TGCGCCAGCAGCCAACACGGAGGCCCCTACGAGCAGTACTTC.

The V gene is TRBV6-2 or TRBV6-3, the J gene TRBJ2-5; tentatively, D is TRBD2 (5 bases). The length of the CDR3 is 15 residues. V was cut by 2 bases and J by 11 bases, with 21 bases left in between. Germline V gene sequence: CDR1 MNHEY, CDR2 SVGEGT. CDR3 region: CASSYRGLPGDKQYF. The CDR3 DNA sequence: TGTGCCAGCAGTTACCGAGGACTGCCAGGCGATAAGCAGTACTTC.

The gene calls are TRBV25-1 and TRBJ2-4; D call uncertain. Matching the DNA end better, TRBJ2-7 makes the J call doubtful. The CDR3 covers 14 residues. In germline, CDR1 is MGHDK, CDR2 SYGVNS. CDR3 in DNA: TGTGCCAGCAGATATGACTCAGCAGGCTACGAGCAGTACTTC. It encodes CASRYDSAGYEQYF.

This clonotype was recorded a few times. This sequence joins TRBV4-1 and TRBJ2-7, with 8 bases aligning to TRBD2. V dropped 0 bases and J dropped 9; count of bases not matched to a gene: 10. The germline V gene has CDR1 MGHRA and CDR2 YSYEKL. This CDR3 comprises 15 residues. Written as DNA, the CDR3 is TGCGCCAGCAGCCAAGATGGCAGTCCCGCGGGGGGGCAGTACTTC. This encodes CASSQDGSPAGGQYF.

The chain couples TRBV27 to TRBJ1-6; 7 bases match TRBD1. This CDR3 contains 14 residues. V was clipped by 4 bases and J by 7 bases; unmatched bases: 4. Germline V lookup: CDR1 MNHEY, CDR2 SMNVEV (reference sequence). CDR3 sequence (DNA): TGTGCCAGCAGTTCATACAGGGGAAATTCACCCCTCCACTTT. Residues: CASSSYRGNSPLHF.

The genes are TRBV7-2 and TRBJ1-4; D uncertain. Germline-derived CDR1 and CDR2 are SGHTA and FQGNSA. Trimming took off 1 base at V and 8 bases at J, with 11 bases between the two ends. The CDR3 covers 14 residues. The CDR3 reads CASSLGGSLEKLFF. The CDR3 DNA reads TGTGCCAGCAGCTTAGGCGGCAGCTTAGAAAAACTGTTTTTT.

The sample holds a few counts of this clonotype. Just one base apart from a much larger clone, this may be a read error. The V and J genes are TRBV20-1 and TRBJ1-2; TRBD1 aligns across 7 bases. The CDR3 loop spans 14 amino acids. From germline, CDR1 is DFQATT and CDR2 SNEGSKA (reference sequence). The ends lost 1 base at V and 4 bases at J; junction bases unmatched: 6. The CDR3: CSARGDRESYGYTF. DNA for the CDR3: TGCAGTGCTAGAGGAGACAGGGAGAGCTATGGCTACACCTTC.